This TCR beta chain was documented in a study of siplizumab effects on memory and regulatory T cells. Study-level points and caveats: Researchers could map only a minor fraction of alloreactive clones to unstimulated subsets. Roughly 80-97% of proliferating CD4+ or CD8+ clones lacked an assignable naive or memory phenotype.

Germline V lookup: CDR1 SGHTS, CDR2 YDEGEE. There are 14 residues in the CDR3. The V end was cut by 2 bases, the J end by 5 bases, with 11 bases between. The assay covered some 10^5 TCR templates per sample. Only in-frame clones appear in the TCRdb table, and some are missing; sequencing was by immunoSEQ multiplex PCR. The repertoire holds about 120,000 clones, with about 94% as singletons. In its sample, this clone was seen a few times. The antigen remains undetermined. The V and J genes are TRBV5-8 and TRBJ1-5; the D is unclear. The sequencing sample was made of non-Treg CD4+ T cells sorted from blood. This TCR came from a human donor in good health. The CDR3 DNA reads as TGTGCCAGCAGCTTCCGGGGAAATTATCAGCCCCAGCATTTT. The encoded protein is CASSFRGNYQPQHF. Filled out from reference TRBV5-8 and TRBJ1-5, the complete variable domain reads EAGVTQSPTHLIKTRGQQATLRCSPISGHTSVYWYQQALGLGLQFLLWYDEGEERNRGNFPPRFSGRQFPNYSSELNVNALELEDSALYLCASSFRGNYQPQHFGDGTRLSIL.